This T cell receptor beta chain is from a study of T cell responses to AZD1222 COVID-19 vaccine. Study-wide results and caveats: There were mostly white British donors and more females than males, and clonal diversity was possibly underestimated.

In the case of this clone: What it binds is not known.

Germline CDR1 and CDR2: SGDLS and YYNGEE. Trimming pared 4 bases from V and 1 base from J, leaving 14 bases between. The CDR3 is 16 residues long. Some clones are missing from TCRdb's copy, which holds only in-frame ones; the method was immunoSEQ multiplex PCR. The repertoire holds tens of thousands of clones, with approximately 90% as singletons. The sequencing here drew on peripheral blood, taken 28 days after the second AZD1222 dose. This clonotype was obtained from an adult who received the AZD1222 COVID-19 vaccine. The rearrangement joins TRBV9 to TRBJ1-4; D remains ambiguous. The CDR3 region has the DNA TGTGCCAGCAGCCCCCGGTCGACGGTAACTAATGAAAAACTGTTTTTT. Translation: CASSPRSTVTNEKLFF.